One sample yielded the 10 T cell receptor beta chains listed below, sequenced in a study of blood T cells in healthy people across ages. Using a J-beta primer mix together with a sample-barcoded 5' primer, a second PCR was run for about 7 to 12 cycles. TCRdb ran MiXCR on the 5' RACE reads and lists one entry per CDR3 protein. The profile shows approximately 800,000 distinct CDR3 sequences, approximately 25% of them singletons. The same sample was also used in a study of T cells of mothers and their children.

Sequencing input: blood. The receptors shown here come from a boy aged 5-17 years in good health.

A note on this clonotype: An end of the junction does not agree with germline; a read error may underlie this. The chain joins TRBV4-2 to TRBJ2-7, with a weak D call TRBD1 (6 bases). CDR1 and CDR2 from the germline V gene are LGHNA and YNFKEQ. This CDR3 is 15 amino acids long. The CDR3, as DNA: TGTGCCAGCAGCCAAGATGATAGGGGGTCCTACGAGCGGTACTTC. Protein product: CASSQDDRGSYERYF.

The CDR3: CASSVSSGGGPYEQYF. The CDR3, as DNA: TGTGCCAGCAGCGTTTCCTCAGGGGGAGGGCCCTACGAGCAGTACTTC. This rearrangement joins TRBV9 to TRBJ2-5, with D perhaps assigned TRBD1 or TRBD2 (7 bases each). The J call could be wrong; TRBJ2-7 is a better fit for the DNA end. The CDR3 length is 16 residues. CDR1 and CDR2 (germline): SGDLS, YYNGEE.

This clonotype showed up just a few times. The chain links TRBV3-1 to TRBJ1-2, with TRBD1 matching over 9 bases. Germline CDR1 and CDR2: LGHDT and YNNKEL (reference sequence). This CDR3 is 15 amino acids long. V lost 2 bases and J lost 3; bases outside the gene matches: 4. CDR3 nucleotide sequence: TGTGCCAGCAGCCAACAGGACAGGGGACACTATGGCTACACCTTC. This sequence encodes CASSQQDRGHYGYTF.

The gene calls are TRBV12-3 or TRBV12-4 and TRBJ2-5; D is possibly TRBD1 (5 bases). Trimming pared 1 base from V and 2 bases from J, leaving 14 bases between. CDR3 length: 16 amino acids. Here the CDR3 reads CASSLGTRRSQETQYF. As DNA, the CDR3 is TGTGCCAGCAGTTTAGGGACACGACGATCTCAAGAGACCCAGTACTTC.

The J gene is TRBJ2-5, the V gene TRBV15; 8 bases fit TRBD2. Germline V gene data show CDR1 as LNHNV and CDR2 as YYDKDF (reference sequence). The J segment lost 5 bases and the V segment lost 0 bases, leaving 14 bases of the junction unmatched. CDR3 length: 18 residues. The CDR3 loop reads CATSRDRGGSGDRETQYF. CDR3 coding DNA: TGTGCCACCAGCAGAGATCGTGGGGGTAGCGGGGACCGGGAGACCCAGTACTTC.

The table lists this clonotype with a few counts. This chain uses TRBV9 with TRBJ2-3; D is perhaps TRBD1 (5 bases). The CDR3 spans 15 residues. Trimming cost V 0 bases and J 1 base, with 9 bases left between them. The germline CDR1 and CDR2 sequences are SGDLS and YYNGEE. The CDR3 DNA reads as TGTGCCAGCAGCGTAGAGGGCAGGGGCACAGATACGCAGTATTTT. Protein product: CASSVEGRGTDTQYF.

This rearrangement joins TRBV6-4 to TRBJ2-1, with D possibly matching TRBD1 (5 bases). The CDR3 contains 12 residues. The germline V gene has CDR1 MRHNA and CDR2 SNTAGT. The V and J ends lost 9 bases and 6 bases respectively, with 12 bases between them. The CDR3 DNA is TGTGCCAGTTGCCCAGGGTGCAATGAGCAGTTCTTC. Translating it yields CASCPGCNEQFF.

The chain links TRBV6-1 to TRBJ2-1; D tentatively fits TRBD1 or TRBD2 (5 bases each). The CDR3 totals 14 residues. V was pared by 8 bases and J by 6 bases, with 17 bases between. Looked up from germline, CDR1 is MNHNS and CDR2 is SASEGT. The CDR3, as DNA: TGTGCCAGCCAGAGGGTGGGGGTTTTCAATGAGCAGTTCTTC. Amino acids: CASQRVGVFNEQFF.

This sequence joins TRBV28 and TRBJ1-1; D not certain. The V end was cut by 2 bases, the J end by 3 bases, with 7 bases between. CDR3 length equals 13 residues. Germline lookup yields CDR1 MDHEN and CDR2 SYDVKM. The CDR3 sequence is CASSLRVHTEAFF. The CDR3 DNA reads as TGTGCCAGCAGTTTAAGGGTCCACACTGAAGCTTTCTTT.

The sample holds a few counts of this clonotype. J is TRBJ2-5 and V is TRBV29-1; D ambiguous. The CDR3 extends over 13 amino acids. Trimming shortened V by 4 bases and J by 1 base, and 10 bases separated the two germline ends. Germline CDR1 SQVTM, CDR2 ANQGSEA. The CDR3 protein is CSVAWAPQETQYF. The CDR3 nucleotides are TGCAGCGTTGCGTGGGCACCCCAAGAGACCCAGTACTTC.